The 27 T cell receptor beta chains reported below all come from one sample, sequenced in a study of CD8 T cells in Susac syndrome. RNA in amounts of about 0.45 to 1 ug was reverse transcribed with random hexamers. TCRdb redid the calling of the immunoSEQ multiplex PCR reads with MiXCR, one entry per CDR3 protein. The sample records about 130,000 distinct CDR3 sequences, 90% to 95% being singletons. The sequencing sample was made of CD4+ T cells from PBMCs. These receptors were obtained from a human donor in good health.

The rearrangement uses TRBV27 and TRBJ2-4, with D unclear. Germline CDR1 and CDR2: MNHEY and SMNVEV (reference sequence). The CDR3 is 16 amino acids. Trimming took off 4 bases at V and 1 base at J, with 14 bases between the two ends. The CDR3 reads CASSSDFLGAKNIQYF. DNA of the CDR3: TGTGCCAGCAGTTCCGACTTCCTTGGGGCCAAAAACATTCAGTACTTC.

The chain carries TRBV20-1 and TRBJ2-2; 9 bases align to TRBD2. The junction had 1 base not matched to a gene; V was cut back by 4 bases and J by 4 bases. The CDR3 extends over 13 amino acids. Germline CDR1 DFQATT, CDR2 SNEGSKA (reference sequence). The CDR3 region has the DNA TGCAGTGCTATAGCGGGAGTCACCGGGGAGCTGTTTTTT. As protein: CSAIAGVTGELFF.

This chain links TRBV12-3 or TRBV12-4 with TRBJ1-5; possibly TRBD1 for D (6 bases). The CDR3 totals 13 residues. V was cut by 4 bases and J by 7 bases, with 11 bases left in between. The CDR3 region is CASSSLQGQPQHF. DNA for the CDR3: TGTGCCAGCAGTTCATTACAGGGACAGCCCCAGCATTTT.

The CDR3 region is CASSFRQPGELFF. The CDR3 nucleotides read TGTGCCAGCAGTTTTCGCCAGCCCGGGGAGCTGTTTTTT. This chain uses TRBV3-1 with TRBJ2-2; unclear D gene. This CDR3 contains 13 residues. Germline V CDR1 and CDR2: LGHDT, YNNKEL (reference sequence). V was trimmed by 6 bases and J by 6 bases, leaving 11 bases between them.

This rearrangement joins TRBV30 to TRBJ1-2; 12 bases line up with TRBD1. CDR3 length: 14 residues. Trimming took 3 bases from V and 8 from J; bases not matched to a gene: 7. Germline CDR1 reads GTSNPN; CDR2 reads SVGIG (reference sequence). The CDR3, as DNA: TGTGCCTGGAGATCTTTAGGGACAGGGGGCGGCTACACCTTC. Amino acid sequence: CAWRSLGTGGGYTF.

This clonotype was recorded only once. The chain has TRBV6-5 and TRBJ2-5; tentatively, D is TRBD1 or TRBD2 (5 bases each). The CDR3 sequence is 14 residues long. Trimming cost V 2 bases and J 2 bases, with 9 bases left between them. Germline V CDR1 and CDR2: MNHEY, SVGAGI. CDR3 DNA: TGTGCCAGCAGTTACGGGACGACACAAGAGACCCAGTACTTC. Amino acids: CASSYGTTQETQYF.

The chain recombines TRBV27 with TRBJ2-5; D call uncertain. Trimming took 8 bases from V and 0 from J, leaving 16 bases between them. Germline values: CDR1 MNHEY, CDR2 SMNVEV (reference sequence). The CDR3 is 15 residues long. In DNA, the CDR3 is TGTGCCAGCGGATCTCTTGCGGAGTACCAAGAGACCCAGTACTTC. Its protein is CASGSLAEYQETQYF.

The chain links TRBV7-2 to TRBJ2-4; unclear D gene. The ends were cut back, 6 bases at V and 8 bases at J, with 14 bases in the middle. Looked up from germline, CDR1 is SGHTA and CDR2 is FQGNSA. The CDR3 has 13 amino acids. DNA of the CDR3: TGTGCCAGCAGAGAATCTGGGGTCGACATTCAGTACTTC. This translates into CASRESGVDIQYF.

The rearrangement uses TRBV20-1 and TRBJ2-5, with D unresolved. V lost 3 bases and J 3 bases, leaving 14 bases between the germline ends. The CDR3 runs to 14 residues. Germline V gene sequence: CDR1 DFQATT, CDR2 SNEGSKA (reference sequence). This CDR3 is CSASAPTREETQYF. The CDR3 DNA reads TGCAGTGCTAGTGCCCCGACCCGCGAAGAGACCCAGTACTTC.

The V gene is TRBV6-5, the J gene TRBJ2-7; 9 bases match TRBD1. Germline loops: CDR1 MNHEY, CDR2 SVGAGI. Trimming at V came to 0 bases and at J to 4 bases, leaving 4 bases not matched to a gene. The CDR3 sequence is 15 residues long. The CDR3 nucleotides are TGTGCCAGCAGTTACTCTTGGGACAGGGTGTACGAGCAGTACTTC. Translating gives CASSYSWDRVYEQYF.

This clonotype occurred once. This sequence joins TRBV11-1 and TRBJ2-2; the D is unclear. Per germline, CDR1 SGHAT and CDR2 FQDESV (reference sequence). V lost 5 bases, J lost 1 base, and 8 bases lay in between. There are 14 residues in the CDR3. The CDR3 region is CASSPILNTGELFF. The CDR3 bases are TGTGCCAGCAGCCCAATTTTGAACACCGGGGAGCTGTTTTTT.

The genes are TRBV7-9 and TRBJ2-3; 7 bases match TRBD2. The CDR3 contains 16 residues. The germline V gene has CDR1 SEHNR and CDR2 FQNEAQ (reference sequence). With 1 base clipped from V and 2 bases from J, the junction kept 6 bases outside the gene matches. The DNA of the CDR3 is TGTGCCAGCAGCTTAGGGGGAGCGGGGTCCACAGATACGCAGTATTTT. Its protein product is CASSLGGAGSTDTQYF.

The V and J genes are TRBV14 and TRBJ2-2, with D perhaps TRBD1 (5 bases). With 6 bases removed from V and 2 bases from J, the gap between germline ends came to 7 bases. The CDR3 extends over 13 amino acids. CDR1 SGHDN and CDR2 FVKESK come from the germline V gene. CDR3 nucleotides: TGTGCCAGCAGGACAGTTAACACCGGGGAGCTGTTTTTT. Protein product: CASRTVNTGELFF.

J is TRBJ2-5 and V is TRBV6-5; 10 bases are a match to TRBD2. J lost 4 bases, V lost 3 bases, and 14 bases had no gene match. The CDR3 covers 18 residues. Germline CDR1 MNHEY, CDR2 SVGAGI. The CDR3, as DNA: TGTGCCAGCAGTTATGCTCTGGCTAGCGGGAGCGGTGGAGAGACCCAGTACTTC. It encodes CASSYALASGSGGETQYF.

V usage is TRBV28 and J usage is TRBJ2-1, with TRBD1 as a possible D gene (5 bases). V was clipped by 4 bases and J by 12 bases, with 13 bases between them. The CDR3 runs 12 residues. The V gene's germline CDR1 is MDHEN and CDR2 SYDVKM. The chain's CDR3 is CASSSIRVGQFF. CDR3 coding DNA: TGTGCCAGCAGTTCCATCAGGGTGGGGCAGTTCTTC. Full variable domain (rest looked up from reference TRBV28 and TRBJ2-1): DVKVTQSSRYLVKRTGEKVFLECVQDMDHENMFWYRQDPGLGLRLIYFSYDVKMKEKGDIPEGYSVSREKKERFSLILESASTNQTSMYLCASSSIRVGQFFGPGTRLTVL.

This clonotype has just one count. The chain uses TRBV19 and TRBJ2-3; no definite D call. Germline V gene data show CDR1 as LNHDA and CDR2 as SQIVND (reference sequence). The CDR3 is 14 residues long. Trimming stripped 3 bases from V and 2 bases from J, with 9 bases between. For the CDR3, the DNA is TGTGCCAGTAGTATTCCCGAGGACACAGATACGCAGTATTTT. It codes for CASSIPEDTDTQYF.

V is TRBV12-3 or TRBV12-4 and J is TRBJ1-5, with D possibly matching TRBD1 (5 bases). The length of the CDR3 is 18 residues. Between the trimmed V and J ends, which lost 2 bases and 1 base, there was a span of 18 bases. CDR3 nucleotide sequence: TGTGCCAGCAGTTTACGCCACCCCGGGGGGACCAGCAATCAGCCCCAGCATTTT. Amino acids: CASSLRHPGGTSNQPQHF.

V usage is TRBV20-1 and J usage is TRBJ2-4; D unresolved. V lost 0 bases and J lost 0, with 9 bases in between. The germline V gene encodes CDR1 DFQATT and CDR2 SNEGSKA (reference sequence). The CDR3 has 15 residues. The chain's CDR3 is CSARDRLIAKNIQYF. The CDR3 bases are TGCAGTGCTAGAGATCGACTTATAGCCAAAAACATTCAGTACTTC.

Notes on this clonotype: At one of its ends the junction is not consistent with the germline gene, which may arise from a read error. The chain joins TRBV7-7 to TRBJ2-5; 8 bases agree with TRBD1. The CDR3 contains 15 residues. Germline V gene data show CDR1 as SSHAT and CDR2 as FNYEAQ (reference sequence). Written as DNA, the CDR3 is TGTGCTAGCAGCTTAAACAGGGGGGACCAAGAGACCCAGTACTTC. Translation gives CASSLNRGDQETQYF.

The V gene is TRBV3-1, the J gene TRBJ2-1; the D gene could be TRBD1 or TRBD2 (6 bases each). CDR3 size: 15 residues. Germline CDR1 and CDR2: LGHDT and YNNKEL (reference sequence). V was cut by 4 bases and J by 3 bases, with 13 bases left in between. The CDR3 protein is CASSPTAGHYNEQFF. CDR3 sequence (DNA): TGTGCCAGCAGCCCTACGGCGGGACACTACAATGAGCAGTTCTTC.

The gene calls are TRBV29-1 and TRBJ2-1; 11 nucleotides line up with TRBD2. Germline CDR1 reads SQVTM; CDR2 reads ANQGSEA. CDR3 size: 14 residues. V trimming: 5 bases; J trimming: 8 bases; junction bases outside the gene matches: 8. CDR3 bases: TGCAGCGTTCAGGGACTAGCGGCAAACTATGAGCAGTTCTTC. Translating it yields CSVQGLAANYEQFF.

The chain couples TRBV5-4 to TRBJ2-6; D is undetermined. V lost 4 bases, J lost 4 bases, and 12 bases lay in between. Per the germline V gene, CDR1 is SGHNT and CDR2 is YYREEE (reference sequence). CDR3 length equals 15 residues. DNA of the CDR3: TGTGCCAGCAGCACCGGACCCCTCGGGGCCAACGTCCTGACTTTC. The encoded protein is CASSTGPLGANVLTF. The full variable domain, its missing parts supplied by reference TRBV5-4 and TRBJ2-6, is ETGVTQSPTHLIKTRGQQVTLRCSSQSGHNTVSWYQQALGQGPQFIFQYYREEENGRGNFPPRFSGLQFPNYSSELNVNALELDDSALYLCASSTGPLGANVLTFGAGSRLTVL.

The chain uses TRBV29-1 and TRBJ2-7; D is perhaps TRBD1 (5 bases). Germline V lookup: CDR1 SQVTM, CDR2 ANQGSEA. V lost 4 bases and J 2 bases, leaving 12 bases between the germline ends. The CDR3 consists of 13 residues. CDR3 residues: CSVAIATAYEQYF. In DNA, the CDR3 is TGCAGCGTTGCTATCGCGACAGCCTACGAGCAGTACTTC.

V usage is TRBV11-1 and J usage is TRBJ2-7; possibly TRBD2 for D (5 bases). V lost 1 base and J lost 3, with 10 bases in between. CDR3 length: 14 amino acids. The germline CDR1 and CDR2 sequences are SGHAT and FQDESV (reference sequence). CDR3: CASSLEAGRYEQYF. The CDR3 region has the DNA TGTGCCAGCAGCTTAGAGGCGGGCCGCTACGAGCAGTACTTC.

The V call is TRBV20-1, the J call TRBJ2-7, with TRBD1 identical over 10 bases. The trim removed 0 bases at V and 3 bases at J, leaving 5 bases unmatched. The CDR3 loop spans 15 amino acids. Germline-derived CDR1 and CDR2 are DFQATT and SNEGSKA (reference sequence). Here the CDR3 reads CSARDGQGVLYEQYF. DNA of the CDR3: TGCAGTGCTAGAGACGGACAGGGGGTACTCTACGAGCAGTACTTC.

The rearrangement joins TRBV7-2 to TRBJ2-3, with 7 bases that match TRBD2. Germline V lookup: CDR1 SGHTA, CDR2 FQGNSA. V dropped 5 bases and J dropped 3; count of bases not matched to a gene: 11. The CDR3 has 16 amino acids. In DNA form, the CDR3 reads TGTGCCAGCAGCCTGGGGGGGAGGGGTAGTACAGATACGCAGTATTTT. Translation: CASSLGGRGSTDTQYF.

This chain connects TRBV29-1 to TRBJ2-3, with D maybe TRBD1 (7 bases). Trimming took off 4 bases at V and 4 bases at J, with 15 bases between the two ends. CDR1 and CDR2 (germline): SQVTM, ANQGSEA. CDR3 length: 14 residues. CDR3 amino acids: CSVGSVRGADTQYF. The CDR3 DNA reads TGCAGCGTTGGAAGCGTCAGGGGGGCAGATACGCAGTATTTT.